These 10 T cell receptor beta chains share one sample of origin, sequenced in a study of T cells after yellow fever vaccination. One entry per CDR3 protein, called by TCRdb with MiXCR from the 5' RACE reads. Of approximately 550,000 distinct CDR3 sequences detected, under 25% appear once; the ten largest clones hold roughly an eighth. Sequences were derived from PBMCs, sampled 15 days after the yellow fever booster vaccination. The source is a man younger than 40 who received the YFV17D yellow fever vaccine.

This chain connects TRBV6-2 or TRBV6-3 to TRBJ2-7; TRBD2 agrees at 12 bases. The ends lost 10 bases at V and 3 bases at J; junction bases unmatched: 10. Looked up from germline, CDR1 is MNHEY and CDR2 is SVGEGT. The CDR3 has 15 amino acids. In nucleotides, the CDR3 is TGTGCCACCGGACTAGCGGGACTATTAAGCTACGAGCAGTACTTC. Protein sequence: CATGLAGLLSYEQYF.

The chain employs TRBV12-3 or TRBV12-4 and TRBJ1-5; D not resolved. The CDR3 has 14 amino acids. Trimming stripped 4 bases from V and 3 bases from J, with 10 bases between. CDR3 amino acids: CASSSPGLNQPQHF. For the CDR3, the DNA is TGTGCCAGCAGTTCCCCGGGCCTCAATCAGCCCCAGCATTTT.

The chain combines TRBV29-1 with TRBJ1-4, with TRBD1 as a possible D gene (5 bases). This CDR3 is built from 12 residues. The germline CDR1 and CDR2 sequences are SQVTM and ANQGSEA. Trimming removed 4 bases from V and 7 bases from J, with 10 bases in between. The CDR3: CSVVAGTEKLFF. The CDR3 nucleotides are TGCAGCGTTGTGGCAGGGACTGAAAAACTGTTTTTT.

This clonotype was counted many times. J is TRBJ2-7 and V is TRBV6-1; D call uncertain. V was pared by 10 bases and J by 2 bases, with 18 bases between. The CDR3 extends over 14 amino acids. Per germline, CDR1 MNHNS and CDR2 SASEGT. CDR3 region: CATRPSKPPYEQYF. CDR3 sequence (DNA): TGTGCCACTAGACCTTCTAAGCCCCCCTACGAGCAGTACTTC.

The table lists this clonotype with a few counts. The J gene is TRBJ1-2, the V gene TRBV20-1, with 8 bases identical to TRBD1. Germline-derived CDR1 and CDR2 are DFQATT and SNEGSKA (reference sequence). The trim removed 1 base at V and 5 bases at J, leaving 6 bases unmatched. The CDR3 consists of 14 residues. The CDR3 protein is CSARVTGQEYGYTF. In nucleotides, the CDR3 is TGCAGTGCTAGAGTCACGGGACAGGAGTATGGCTACACCTTC.

This clonotype has more than one count but fewer than ten. The chain joins TRBV29-1 to TRBJ2-7, with D possibly matching TRBD2 (6 bases). Germline CDR1 and CDR2: SQVTM and ANQGSEA. The CDR3 covers 13 residues. The V end was cut by 3 bases, the J end by 5 bases, with 14 bases between. The CDR3 DNA sequence: TGCAGCGTTGATGAGACGGGAGACCACGAGCAGTACTTC. It translates to CSVDETGDHEQYF.

CDR3 coding DNA: TGCAGCGTTGATGAGACTAGCGGGAGAGAGACCGGGGAGCTGTTTTTT. It codes for CSVDETSGRETGELFF. The chain is built from TRBV29-1 and TRBJ2-2; 12 nucleotides align to TRBD2. Germline CDR1 reads SQVTM; CDR2 reads ANQGSEA. Trimming cost V 3 bases and J 5 bases; bases outside gene matches: 7. The CDR3 is 16 amino acids.

V usage is TRBV7-9 and J usage is TRBJ2-1; TRBD2 agrees at 9 bases. The CDR3 loop spans 14 amino acids. The trim removed 7 bases at V and 3 bases at J, leaving 4 bases unmatched. Germline values: CDR1 SEHNR, CDR2 FQNEAQ (reference sequence). The CDR3 protein is CASTRLAVYNEQFF. CDR3 sequence (DNA): TGTGCCAGCACCCGACTAGCGGTCTACAATGAGCAGTTCTTC.

This clonotype came up a few times. This chain connects TRBV7-2 to TRBJ1-5; D not certain. CDR1 and CDR2 from the germline V gene are SGHTA and FQGNSA. V lost 1 base and J 11 bases, leaving 15 bases between the germline ends. The CDR3 runs 14 residues. The CDR3 here is CASSLGTRPSAQHF. The DNA for the CDR3 is TGTGCCAGCAGCTTAGGTACCAGGCCATCCGCCCAGCATTTT.

The chain combines TRBV20-1 with TRBJ1-1, with D tentatively TRBD1 (6 bases). The CDR3 is 15 residues long. V lost 1 base, J lost 2 bases, and 14 bases lay in between. The germline gives CDR1 DFQATT, CDR2 SNEGSKA (reference sequence). The CDR3 DNA sequence: TGCAGTGCTAGAGGAGGCGGCAGGGGTAACACTGAAGCTTTCTTT. Translating gives CSARGGGRGNTEAFF.